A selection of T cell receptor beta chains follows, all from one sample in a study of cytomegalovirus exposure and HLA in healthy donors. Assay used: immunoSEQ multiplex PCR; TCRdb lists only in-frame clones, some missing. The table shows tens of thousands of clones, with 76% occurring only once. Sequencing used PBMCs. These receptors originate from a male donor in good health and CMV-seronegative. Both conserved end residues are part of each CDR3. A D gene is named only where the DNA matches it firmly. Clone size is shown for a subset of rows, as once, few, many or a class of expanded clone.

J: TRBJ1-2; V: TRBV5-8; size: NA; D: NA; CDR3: CASSLIPQGGTYGYTF; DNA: TGTGCCAGCAGCTTGATCCCTCAGGGAGGCACCTATGGCTACACCTTC
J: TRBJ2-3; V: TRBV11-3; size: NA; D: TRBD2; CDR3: CASSPRAGDSDTQYF; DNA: TGTGCCAGCAGCCCTCGGGCGGGAGACTCAGATACGCAGTATTTT
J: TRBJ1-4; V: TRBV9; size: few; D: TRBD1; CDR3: CASSEAGGRGEKLFF; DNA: TGTGCCAGCAGCGAGGCAGGGGGCCGAGGGGAAAAACTGTTTTTT
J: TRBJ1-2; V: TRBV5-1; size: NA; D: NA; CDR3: CASSLTGGRNYGYTF; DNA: TGCGCCAGCAGCCTCACCGGGGGACGGAACTATGGCTACACCTTC
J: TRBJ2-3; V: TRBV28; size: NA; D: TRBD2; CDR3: CASSLVAGGLDTQYF; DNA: TGTGCCAGCAGTTTGGTAGCGGGGGGGCTGGATACGCAGTATTTT
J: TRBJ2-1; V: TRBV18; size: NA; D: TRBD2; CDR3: CASSPGTSNYNEQFF; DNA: TGTGCCAGCTCCCCCGGGACTAGCAACTACAATGAGCAGTTCTTC
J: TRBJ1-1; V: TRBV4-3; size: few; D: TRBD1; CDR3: CASSHRQGAAEAFF; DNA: TGCGCCAGCAGCCACCGACAGGGGGCAGCTGAAGCTTTCTTT
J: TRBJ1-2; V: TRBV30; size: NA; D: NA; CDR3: CAWSAGPQRYGYTF; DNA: TGTGCCTGGAGCGCAGGGCCGCAGAGATATGGCTACACCTTC
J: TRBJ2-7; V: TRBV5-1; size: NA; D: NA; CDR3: CASSLQEGYEQYF; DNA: TGCGCCAGCAGCTTGCAAGAGGGCTACGAGCAGTACTTC
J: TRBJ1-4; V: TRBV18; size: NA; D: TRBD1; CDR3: CASSPTGVTEKLFF; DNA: TGTGCCAGCTCACCGACAGGGGTGACTGAAAAACTGTTTTTT
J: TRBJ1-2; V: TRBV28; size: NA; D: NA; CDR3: CASRQTNYGYTF; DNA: TGTGCCAGCCGACAAACTAACTATGGCTACACCTTC
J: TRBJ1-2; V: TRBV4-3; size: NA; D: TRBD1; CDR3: CASSQGQGINYGYTF; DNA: TGCGCCAGCAGCCAGGGACAGGGGATTAACTATGGCTACACCTTC
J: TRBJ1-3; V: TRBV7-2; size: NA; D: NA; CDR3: CASSLGGGNGGNTIYF; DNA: TGTGCCAGCAGCTTAGGTGGAGGGAATGGGGGGAACACCATATATTTT
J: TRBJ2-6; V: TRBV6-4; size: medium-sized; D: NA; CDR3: CASSERASGANVLTF; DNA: TGTGCCAGCAGTGAACGAGCCTCTGGGGCCAACGTCCTGACTTTC
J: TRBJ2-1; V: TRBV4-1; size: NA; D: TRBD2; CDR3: CASSIAGTNSYNEQFF; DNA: TGCGCCAGCAGTATAGCGGGGACCAACTCCTACAATGAGCAGTTCTTC
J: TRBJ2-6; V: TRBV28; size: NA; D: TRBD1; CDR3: CASSYAGTGVRSGANGLTF; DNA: TGTGCCAGCAGTTACGCCGGGACAGGGGTTCGGTCTGGGGCCAACGGCCTGACTTTC
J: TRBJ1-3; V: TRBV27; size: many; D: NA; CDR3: CASSLSGSPGNTIYF; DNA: TGTGCCAGCAGTCTGAGCGGGTCTCCTGGAAACACCATATATTTT
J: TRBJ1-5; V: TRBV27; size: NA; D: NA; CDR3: CASSFLSSTGMSQHF; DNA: TGTGCCAGCAGTTTCCTCTCTTCAACAGGGATGTCCCAGCATTTT
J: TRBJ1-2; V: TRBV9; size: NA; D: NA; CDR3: CASSVESGEGHGYTF; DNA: TGTGCCAGCAGCGTAGAGTCAGGGGAGGGCCATGGCTACACCTTC
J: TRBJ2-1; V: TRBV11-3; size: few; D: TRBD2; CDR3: CASATGGLYNEQFF; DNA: TGTGCCAGCGCCACGGGGGGTCTGTACAATGAGCAGTTCTTC
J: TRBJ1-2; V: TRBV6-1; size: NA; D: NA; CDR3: CASSESAGEGYTF; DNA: TGTGCCAGCAGTGAGTCGGCAGGGGAAGGCTACACCTTC
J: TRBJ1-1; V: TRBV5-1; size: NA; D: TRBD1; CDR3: CASSFHQGEVVAEAFF; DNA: TGCGCCAGCAGCTTCCACCAGGGGGAAGTTGTTGCTGAAGCTTTCTTT
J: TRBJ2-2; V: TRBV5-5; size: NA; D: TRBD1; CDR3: CASAVGQGWTGELFF; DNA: TGTGCCAGCGCGGTGGGACAGGGATGGACCGGGGAGCTGTTTTTT
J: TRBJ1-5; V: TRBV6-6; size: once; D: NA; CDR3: CASKGGGWQPQHF; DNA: TGTGCCAGCAAGGGCGGGGGCTGGCAGCCCCAGCATTTT
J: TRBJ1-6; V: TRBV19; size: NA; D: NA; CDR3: CASTMSSYNSPLHF; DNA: TGTGCCAGTACCATGAGCTCCTATAATTCACCCCTCCACTTT
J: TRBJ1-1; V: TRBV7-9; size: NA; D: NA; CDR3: CASSLQGSNTEAFF; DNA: TGTGCCAGCAGCTTACAGGGGTCTAACACTGAAGCTTTCTTT
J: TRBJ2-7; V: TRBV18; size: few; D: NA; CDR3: CASSPNDYTRGKAEQYF; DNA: TGTGCCAGCTCACCCAACGACTATACCAGGGGAAAGGCCGAGCAGTACTTC
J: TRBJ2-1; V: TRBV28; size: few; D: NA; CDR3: CASSPDFLPYNEQFF; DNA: TGTGCCAGCAGTCCGGACTTCCTACCCTACAATGAGCAGTTCTTC
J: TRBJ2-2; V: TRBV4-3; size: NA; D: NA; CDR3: CASSQGSAGYTGELFF; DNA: TGCGCCAGCAGCCAGGGTTCGGCGGGGTACACCGGGGAGCTGTTTTTT
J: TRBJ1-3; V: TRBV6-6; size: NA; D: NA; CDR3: CASSYGGMGGNTIYF; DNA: TGTGCCAGCAGTTACGGGGGCATGGGTGGAAACACCATATATTTT
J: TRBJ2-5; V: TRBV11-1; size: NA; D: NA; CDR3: CASSSQGWETQYF; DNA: TGTGCCAGCAGTTCTCAGGGGTGGGAGACCCAGTACTTC
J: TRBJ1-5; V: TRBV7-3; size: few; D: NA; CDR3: CASSFPYSNQPQHF; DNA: TGTGCCAGCAGCTTCCCCTATAGCAATCAGCCCCAGCATTTT
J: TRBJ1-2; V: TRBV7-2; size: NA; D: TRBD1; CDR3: CASSYRDRVGYTF; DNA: TGTGCCAGCAGCTACCGGGACAGGGTCGGCTACACCTTC
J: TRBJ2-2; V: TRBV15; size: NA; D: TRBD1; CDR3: CATSRSRGPNTGELFF; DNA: TGTGCCACCAGCAGATCCAGGGGGCCGAACACCGGGGAGCTGTTTTTT
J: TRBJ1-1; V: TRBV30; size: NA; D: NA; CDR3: CAWSVNRNTEAFF; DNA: TGTGCCTGGAGTGTAAACAGGAACACTGAAGCTTTCTTT
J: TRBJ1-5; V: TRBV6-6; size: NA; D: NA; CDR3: CASSWGGADQPQHF; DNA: TGTGCCAGCAGTTGGGGGGGAGCGGATCAGCCCCAGCATTTT
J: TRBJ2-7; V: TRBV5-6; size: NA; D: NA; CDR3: CASSFLGYEQYF; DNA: TGTGCCAGCAGCTTCCTAGGTTACGAGCAGTACTTC
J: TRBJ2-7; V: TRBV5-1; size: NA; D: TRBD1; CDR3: CASFGDSSKQYF; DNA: TGCGCCAGCTTCGGGGACAGCTCGAAGCAGTACTTC
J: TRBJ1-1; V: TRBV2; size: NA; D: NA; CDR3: CASSEESRSTEAFF; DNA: TGTGCCAGCAGTGAAGAGTCTCGGAGCACTGAAGCTTTCTTT
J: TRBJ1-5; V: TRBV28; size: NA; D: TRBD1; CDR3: CASRARDRARQPQHF; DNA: TGTGCCAGCAGAGCCCGGGACAGGGCTCGCCAGCCCCAGCATTTT
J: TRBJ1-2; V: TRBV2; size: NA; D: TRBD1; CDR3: CGGDRGPTNYGYTF; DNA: TGTGGGGGGGACAGGGGACCGACTAACTATGGCTACACCTTC
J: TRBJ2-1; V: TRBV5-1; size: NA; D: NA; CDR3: CASSQSLDNEQFF; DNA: TGCGCCAGCAGCCAGTCCCTAGACAATGAGCAGTTCTTC
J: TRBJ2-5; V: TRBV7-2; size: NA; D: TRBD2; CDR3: CASSLGTGGTQYF; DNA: TGTGCCAGCAGCTTAGGTACGGGGGGAACCCAGTACTTC
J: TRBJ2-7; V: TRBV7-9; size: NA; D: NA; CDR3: CASTPRSESHEQYF; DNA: TGTGCCAGCACCCCTAGGTCGGAGTCCCACGAGCAGTACTTC
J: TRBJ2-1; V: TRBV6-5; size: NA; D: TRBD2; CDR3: CASSYNSGTSGSEQFF; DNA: TGTGCCAGCAGTTATAACTCCGGGACTAGCGGGTCTGAGCAGTTCTTC
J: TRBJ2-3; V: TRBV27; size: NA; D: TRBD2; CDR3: CASSLTSGISTDTQYF; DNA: TGTGCCAGCAGTTTAACTAGCGGGATCAGCACAGATACGCAGTATTTT
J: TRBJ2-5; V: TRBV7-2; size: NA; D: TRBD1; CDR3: CASRGTGKETQYF; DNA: TGTGCCAGCAGGGGGACAGGGAAGGAGACCCAGTACTTC
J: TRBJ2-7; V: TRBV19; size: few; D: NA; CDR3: CASSIVVADLTEQYF; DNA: TGTGCCAGTAGTATAGTGGTAGCGGACCTCACCGAGCAGTACTTC
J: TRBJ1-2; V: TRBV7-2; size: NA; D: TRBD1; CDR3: CASRSGTEMSYTF; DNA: TGTGCCAGCAGATCCGGGACAGAAATGAGCTACACCTTC
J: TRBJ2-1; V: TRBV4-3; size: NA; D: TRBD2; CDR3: CASSQGRLAGYNEQFF; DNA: TGCGCCAGCAGCCAAGGCCGTCTAGCGGGATACAATGAGCAGTTCTTC
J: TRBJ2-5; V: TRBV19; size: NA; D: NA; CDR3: CASSIGGIWSETQYF; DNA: TGTGCCAGTAGTATTGGAGGGATTTGGTCGGAGACCCAGTACTTC
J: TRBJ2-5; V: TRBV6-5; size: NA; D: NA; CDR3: CASSFMAGETQYF; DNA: TGTGCCAGCAGTTTCATGGCGGGAGAGACCCAGTACTTC